This T cell receptor beta chain originates from a study of chemoradiotherapy in HPV16-positive cancers. Points from the study as a whole: Non-HPV-specific T cells did not expand in tumors during treatment, whereas candidate HPV-specific clones and E7-related motifs did.

Measured with immunoSEQ multiplex PCR; TCRdb has only the in-frame clones, and not every one. This table holds fewer than 40,000 clones, about nine tenths found once. As concerns this clone: As yet, its antigen is unknown.

This CDR3 is 15 amino acids long. Germline CDR1 LGHNA, CDR2 YSLEER. V gave up 4 bases and J gave up 7 bases; unmatched junction bases: 9. The material was blood, obtained from a patient who underwent chemoradiotherapy. The chain recombines TRBV4-3 with TRBJ1-2, with 10 bases that match TRBD1. The TCR originated in a human donor with HPV-associated anogenital cancer. The CDR3 loop reads CASSPSGTGVRGYTF. In nucleotides, the CDR3 is TGCGCCAGCAGCCCATCCGGGACAGGGGTGCGTGGCTACACCTTC.